This is a list of T cell receptor beta chains from one sample in a study of shared clonotypes between healthy human individuals. Clones were read by immunoSEQ multiplex PCR, and TCRdb kept only the in-frame ones, dropping some. The table has under 850,000 clones, more than 85% seen once. Sequencing was done on a sample of naive CD8+ T cells sorted from blood. Source of these receptors: a man aged 25-45 years in good health. CDR3s include the opening cysteine and the closing phenylalanine or tryptophan. A D gene is named only where the DNA matches it firmly. Not every row has a clone size; where given, it reads once, few, many or a size class.

abundance	d_gene	v_gene	j_gene	CDR3aa	CDR3nt
NA	TRBD2	TRBV29-1	TRBJ2-3	CSVPLRLSGRRTDTQYF	TGCAGCGTCCCATTACGACTTAGCGGGAGGCGCACAGATACGCAGTATTTT
NA	NA	TRBV7-9	TRBJ2-7	CASSLAVTETFSYEQYF	TGTGCCAGCAGCTTAGCGGTTACCGAGACTTTCTCCTACGAGCAGTACTTC
NA	NA	TRBV7-9	TRBJ1-4	CASSNPTESNEKLFF	TGTGCCAGCAGTAACCCGACAGAATCTAATGAAAAACTGTTTTTT
NA	NA	TRBV27	TRBJ1-4	CASSFNRAEKLFF	TGTGCCAGCAGTTTCAACAGGGCTGAAAAACTGTTTTTT
NA	NA	TRBV27	TRBJ1-2	CASSFAFFGQSSPLFGYTF	TGTGCCAGCAGTTTCGCTTTCTTTGGGCAATCATCCCCTTTGTTTGGCTACACCTTC
NA	TRBD2	TRBV6-6	TRBJ2-3	CASSYSSLAGKDTQYF	TGTGCCAGCAGTTACTCTTCACTAGCGGGAAAAGATACGCAGTATTTT
NA	TRBD1	TRBV11-2	TRBJ1-4	CASSNGVRQGITNEKLFF	TGTGCCAGCAGCAATGGTGTGAGACAGGGGATTACTAATGAAAAACTGTTTTTT
NA	NA	TRBV10-3	TRBJ2-3	CAIRFGGRGQLGTDTQYF	TGTGCCATCAGGTTTGGGGGCCGGGGGCAATTGGGCACAGATACGCAGTATTTT
once	TRBD2	TRBV11-3	TRBJ2-7	CASSLARGGSYEQYF	TGTGCCAGCAGCTTAGCCCGGGGCGGGAGCTACGAGCAGTACTTC
once	NA	TRBV7-6	TRBJ2-7	CASSPTSSYYEQYF	TGTGCCAGCAGCCCAACTAGCTCTTACTACGAGCAGTACTTC
NA	NA	TRBV29-1	TRBJ2-7	CSVGISNHEQYF	TGCAGCGTTGGAATCAGTAACCACGAGCAGTACTTC
NA	NA	TRBV7-9	TRBJ1-1	CASSSPGPTNTEAFF	TGTGCCAGCAGCTCACCGGGACCGACGAACACTGAAGCTTTCTTT
NA	NA	TRBV28	TRBJ2-7	CASSLPGAYEQYF	TGTGCCAGCAGTCTTCCAGGCGCCTACGAGCAGTACTTC
NA	NA	TRBV11-1	TRBJ2-7	CASSRLLVEQYF	TGTGCCAGCAGCCGACTTCTTGTCGAGCAGTACTTC
once	TRBD1	TRBV14	TRBJ2-2	CASSQPGQGVIGELFF	TGTGCCAGCAGCCAACCGGGACAGGGGGTTATCGGGGAGCTGTTTTTT
once	TRBD2	TRBV13	TRBJ2-3	CASSSRGRAPDTQYF	TGTGCCAGCAGCTCCCGAGGGAGGGCCCCAGATACGCAGTATTTT
once	NA	TRBV21-1	TRBJ1-5	CASSKDWADYSNQPQHF	TGTGCCAGCAGCAAAGATTGGGCAGATTATAGCAATCAGCCCCAGCATTTT
NA	TRBD2	TRBV6-6	TRBJ2-5	CASSYKREGGETQYF	TGTGCCAGCAGTTACAAACGGGAGGGGGGGGAGACCCAGTACTTC
NA	TRBD1	TRBV5-1	TRBJ1-3	CASSLEGGGNTIYF	TGCGCCAGCAGCTTGGAAGGGGGCGGAAACACCATATATTTT
few	TRBD1	TRBV5-1	TRBJ2-1	CASRPFGTGLNQFF	TGCGCCAGCAGACCCTTTGGGACAGGATTAAACCAGTTCTTC
NA	NA	TRBV28	TRBJ2-7	CASSFRGTSSYEQYF	TGTGCCAGCAGTTTCAGGGGGACTAGTTCCTACGAGCAGTACTTC
NA	TRBD1	TRBV15	TRBJ1-2	CATSRDIGTGTNGYTF	TGTGCCACCAGCAGAGATATCGGGACAGGGACTAATGGCTACACCTTC
NA	NA	TRBV7-2	TRBJ2-5	CATHPPPQETQYF	TGTGCCACCCACCCCCCGCCTCAAGAGACCCAGTACTTC
NA	TRBD1	TRBV29-1	TRBJ2-7	CSVRDSFSYEQYF	TGCAGCGTTCGGGACAGTTTCTCCTACGAGCAGTACTTC
NA	NA	TRBV30	TRBJ2-7	CAWSLGQNYEQYF	TGTGCCTGGAGCCTCGGACAGAACTACGAGCAGTACTTC
NA	TRBD2	TRBV30	TRBJ2-1	CAWRGAGVSYNEQFF	TGTGCCTGGAGAGGAGCGGGGGTATCCTACAATGAGCAGTTCTTC
few	NA	TRBV2	TRBJ1-1	CATLLRGRAFF	TGTGCCACCTTGTTGCGGGGTAGGGCTTTCTTT
once	TRBD2	TRBV9	TRBJ2-2	CASSVTTSGRRAGELFF	TGTGCCAGCAGCGTCACGACTAGCGGGAGACGGGCCGGGGAGCTGTTTTTT
NA	TRBD2	TRBV5-5	TRBJ2-7	CASSFRTSGSISLSYEQYF	TGTGCCAGCAGCTTTAGGACTAGCGGGAGTATAAGCCTCTCCTACGAGCAGTACTTC
NA	TRBD2	TRBV5-4	TRBJ2-3	CASSFREVGTDTQYF	TGTGCCAGCAGCTTCCGGGAGGTCGGCACAGATACGCAGTATTTT
NA	NA	TRBV28	TRBJ2-1	CASTLIGGLSEQFF	TGTGCCAGCACCTTGATAGGCGGGCTGAGTGAGCAGTTCTTC
NA	TRBD2	TRBV11-2	TRBJ2-7	CASSTRTSGSREQYF	TGTGCCAGCAGCACCCGGACTAGCGGGAGTCGCGAGCAGTACTTC
NA	NA	TRBV27	TRBJ2-5	CASSFLGSYVREAQYF	TGTGCCAGCAGTTTCCTGGGGTCTTATGTAAGAGAGGCCCAGTACTTC
few	NA	TRBV5-1	TRBJ2-1	CASSDERNEQFF	TGCGCCAGCAGCGACGAGCGGAATGAGCAGTTCTTC
NA	NA	TRBV5-1	TRBJ1-5	CASRAWAGQPQHF	TGCGCCAGCAGGGCTTGGGCTGGTCAGCCCCAGCATTTT